This T cell receptor beta chain comes out of a study of regulatory T cells in long-lasting Graves disease. Sequencing libraries for TCR beta were prepared with iRepertoire HTBI primers and Arm-PCR of CDR3 regions. MiXCR, run by TCRdb on the multiplex PCR reads, gives a single entry per CDR3 protein. The sample lists 450,000 to 600,000 distinct CDR3 sequences; roughly 16% were seen once. In germline, CDR1 is GTSNPN, CDR2 SVGIG (reference sequence). The length of the CDR3 is 15 residues. V dropped 2 bases and J dropped 0 bases, with 13 bases sitting between them. Stated time point: newly diagnosed GD, antithyroid drugs for less than 3 months. The authors made the TCR library using RNA they extracted from PBMCs. These data were also reused for a study on T cells in Graves' hyperthyroidism and ophthalmopathy.

This sequence was found in a man aged 40-55 years with Graves disease. This sequence joins TRBV30 and TRBJ1-1, with unresolved D. Sequenced material: peripheral blood mononuclear cells (PBMCs), taken at new diagnosis, from a patient treated with antithyroid drugs. The CDR3 here is CAWSTPDVMNTEAFF. CDR3 nucleotide sequence: TGTGCCTGGAGTACACCAGACGTCATGAACACTGAAGCTTTCTTT.